This T cell receptor beta chain was captured by sequencing in a study of T cells in Graves' hyperthyroidism and ophthalmopathy. Overall study findings and caveats: Most thyroid clonotypes that were expanded above 0.001 also turned up in blood. It was a median approximately 7.1 months before onset that the model predicted ophthalmopathy. Separating ophthalmopathy from stable hyperthyroidism was achieved by a 13 V-J model.

Germline CDR1 MDHEN, CDR2 SYDVKM. The CDR3 consists of 18 residues. V shed 4 bases, J shed 3 bases, and the junction held 15 bases outside the gene matches. For ophthalmopathy patients, the Clinical Activity Score was at least 3 and the NOSPECS grade at least 4; duration was under 3 months. Ten or more counts support this clonotype. Its specificity is unknown. Amplified regions were TCR beta CDR3 sequences from RNA transcripts. HTBI primers were used for first-round RT-PCR of the TCR CDR3. TCRdb re-called the multiplex PCR reads through MiXCR, storing one row per CDR3 protein. The data hold a few hundred thousand distinct CDR3 sequences, with roughly a fifth observed a single time.

The sequence came from a man aged 45-60 years with Graves' ophthalmopathy. The chain couples TRBV28 to TRBJ2-7; 10 nucleotides match TRBD1. The sample comprised blood. The CDR3 region is CASSSLTGGEPLGYEQYF. The CDR3 DNA follows: TGTGCCAGCAGTTCGTTGACAGGGGGCGAACCCCTTGGCTACGAGCAGTACTTC.